The 12 T cell receptor beta chains given below trace back to one sample, sequenced in a study of shared clonotypes between healthy human individuals (dated by TCRdb to the early 2020s). Preparation of the library involved the immunoSEQ multiplex PCR assay. In TCRdb, the immuneACCESS table is reduced to in-frame sequences with V and J assigned. These tables do not hold every clone; where another copy was compared, an unresolved V gene accounts for under half, and the others remain unexplained. Within this sample are over 950,000 clones, with roughly 77% of them counted one time only. 0.89% of the sample rests with the top ten. The sample consisted of memory CD4+ T cells from PBMCs. In light of the paper, this sample's cell subset or site label describes: CD45RA-negative fraction. The receptors were sampled from a man younger than 30 in good health. Some clones in this sample may be carry-over from other donors' samples.

V gene TRBV28 combines with J gene TRBJ1-2, with D uncertain. Trimming took off 3 bases at V and 2 bases at J, with 22 bases between the two ends. The CDR3 is made up of 18 amino acids. The germline gives CDR1 MDHEN, CDR2 SYDVKM. The CDR3: CASSFLTVGKLGNYGYTF. The CDR3 coding sequence is TGTGCCAGCAGTTTTTTAACTGTGGGTAAGCTAGGGAACTATGGCTACACCTTC.

This clone was seen only a few times. The chain combines TRBV30 with TRBJ2-3, with 9 bases lining up with TRBD2. The germline V gene has CDR1 GTSNPN and CDR2 SVGIG (reference sequence). The J segment lost 3 bases and the V segment lost 0 bases, leaving 7 bases of the junction unmatched. The CDR3 has 16 amino acids. The DNA of the CDR3 is TGTGCCTGGAGTGTAGGTCTAGCGGGATTGACAGATACGCAGTATTTT. It codes for CAWSVGLAGLTDTQYF.

Only one count was recorded for this clone. V usage is TRBV6-6 and J usage is TRBJ2-7; unclear D gene. CDR1 is MNHNY and CDR2 is SVGAGI in the germline V gene (reference sequence). The CDR3 runs 13 residues. The V end was cut by 3 bases, the J end by 2 bases, with 8 bases between. The CDR3: CASSYRLPYEQYF. DNA of the CDR3: TGTGCCAGCAGTTATAGATTGCCCTACGAGCAGTACTTC.

The rearrangement joins TRBV28 to TRBJ1-5, with 10 bases lining up with TRBD1. Per the germline V gene, CDR1 is MDHEN and CDR2 is SYDVKM. The CDR3 covers 15 residues. Germline trimming cut 5 bases from V and 6 bases from J; bases unmatched to any gene: 7. CDR3 coding DNA: TGTGCCAGCAGTCTCGGACAGGGGGTGGCTCAGCCCCAGCATTTT. Amino acid sequence: CASSLGQGVAQPQHF.

This clone was recorded once. The chain is built from TRBV5-1 and TRBJ1-1; D might be TRBD1 (6 bases). Between the trimmed V and J ends, which lost 4 bases and 7 bases, there was a span of 20 bases. Germline CDR1 and CDR2: SGHRS and YFSETQ. The CDR3 consists of 15 residues. The CDR3: CASSPSTRGVGEAFF. CDR3 DNA sequence: TGCGCCAGCAGCCCCTCGACAAGGGGGGTAGGTGAAGCTTTCTTT.

The J gene is TRBJ2-2, the V gene TRBV9; 9 bases line up with TRBD2. V was pared by 0 bases and J by 6 bases, with 6 bases of the junction left unmatched. CDR1 and CDR2 (germline): SGDLS, YYNGEE. This CDR3 spans 16 amino acids. CDR3 nucleotides: TGTGCCAGCAGCGTAGTGGGACTAGCCGGAGCCGGGGAGCTGTTTTTT. This gives the protein CASSVVGLAGAGELFF.

As for this clone: Other DNA sequences in this specimen translate into the identical CDR3. V is TRBV27 and J is TRBJ2-5; D is perhaps TRBD2 (6 bases). Germline V gives CDR1 MNHEY, CDR2 SMNVEV (reference sequence). The V and J ends lost 3 bases and 5 bases respectively, with 10 bases between them. This CDR3 comprises 13 residues. The CDR3 sequence: CASSFRRGETQYF. In DNA form, the CDR3 reads TGTGCCAGCAGTTTCCGGCGGGGTGAGACCCAGTACTTC.

The chain has TRBV9 and TRBJ2-4, with D maybe TRBD2 (5 bases). With 4 bases removed from V and 9 bases from J, the gap between germline ends came to 20 bases. The CDR3 is made up of 15 amino acids. From germline, CDR1 is SGDLS and CDR2 YYNGEE. The chain's CDR3 is CASSTDGRSGSIQYF. DNA of the CDR3: TGTGCCAGCAGCACGGACGGCCGGTCTGGGAGCATTCAGTACTTC.

On this clone itself: The sample carries other DNA sequences with the same CDR3. The chain carries TRBV7-9 and TRBJ1-4, with a tentative D call TRBD1 (6 bases). The V gene's germline CDR1 is SEHNR and CDR2 FQNEAQ (reference sequence). The CDR3 spans 13 residues. Trimming took 4 bases from V and 7 from J, leaving 10 bases between them. The CDR3 is CASSSSGAEKLFF. CDR3 DNA sequence: TGTGCCAGCAGCTCCTCAGGGGCTGAAAAACTGTTTTTT.

The gene calls are TRBV7-6 and TRBJ2-2; D is unresolved. V dropped 2 bases and J dropped 6 bases, with 4 bases sitting between them. This CDR3 has 12 residues. Germline CDR1 reads SGHVS; CDR2 reads FNYEAQ. CDR3 coding DNA: TGTGCCAGCAGCTTACAGCCCGGGGAGCTGTTTTTT. The encoded protein is CASSLQPGELFF.

This clone was counted a few times. The same CDR3 also results from other DNA sequences found in this sample. V usage is TRBV18 and J usage is TRBJ2-2; maybe TRBD1 (6 bases). V gave up 3 bases and J gave up 2 bases, with 13 bases separating them. Germline values: CDR1 KGHSH, CDR2 LQKENI. CDR3 length equals 16 residues. The CDR3 DNA reads TGTGCCAGCTCACCCCCGGACAGACTAAACACCGGGGAGCTGTTTTTT. Protein: CASSPPDRLNTGELFF.

This clone was recorded once. The chain recombines TRBV18 with TRBJ1-2, with 12 bases that match TRBD1. The V gene's germline CDR1 is KGHSH and CDR2 LQKENI. The ends lost 3 bases at V and 4 bases at J; junction bases unmatched: 6. The CDR3 is 16 residues long. The CDR3 region has the DNA TGTGCCAGCTCACCCGGGACAGGGGGCAACACCTATGGCTACACCTTC. As protein: CASSPGTGGNTYGYTF.